These T cell receptor beta chains were read from a single sample in a study of cytomegalovirus exposure and HLA in healthy donors. This table comes from immunoSEQ multiplex PCR, and its TCRdb copy is limited to in-frame clones, with some not included. This repertoire shows hundreds of thousands of clones, 60% to 80% found once; its top ten account for 3.8%. Sequenced material: PBMCs. These receptor sequences come from a male donor in good health and CMV-seronegative. CDR3s leave out the opening cysteine and the closing phenylalanine or tryptophan. Size is stated for part of the rows, as once, few or many counts, or as a class when the clone is expanded.

TRBV7-3	NA	TRBJ2-1	ASSSGLAGGPGNEQF
TRBV18	NA	TRBJ2-3	ASSPAAASTDTQY
TRBV28	NA	TRBJ1-1	ASSWGPGGPPEAF
TRBV5-1	NA	TRBJ1-2	ASSLAQGGGYT
TRBV7-9	NA	TRBJ1-2	SSSLVSPNYGYT
TRBV19	NA	TRBJ2-2	ASSPAGGTGELF
TRBV7-6	NA	TRBJ2-2	ASSTGLAFSVGELF
TRBV5-1	NA	TRBJ1-4	ASSPTGSLNEKLF
TRBV7-8	NA	TRBJ1-1	ASSLPGRATEAF
TRBV4-1	NA	TRBJ2-7	ASSQEASGPYEQY
TRBV30	few	TRBJ1-2	AWSVLAGYGYT
TRBV19	NA	TRBJ1-4	ASSIHPDRFNEKLF
TRBV13	NA	TRBJ2-1	ASSLGGSIHEQF
TRBV6-5	NA	TRBJ1-1	ASSRPQVGGFEAF
TRBV28	NA	TRBJ1-2	AIVGRVGGYT